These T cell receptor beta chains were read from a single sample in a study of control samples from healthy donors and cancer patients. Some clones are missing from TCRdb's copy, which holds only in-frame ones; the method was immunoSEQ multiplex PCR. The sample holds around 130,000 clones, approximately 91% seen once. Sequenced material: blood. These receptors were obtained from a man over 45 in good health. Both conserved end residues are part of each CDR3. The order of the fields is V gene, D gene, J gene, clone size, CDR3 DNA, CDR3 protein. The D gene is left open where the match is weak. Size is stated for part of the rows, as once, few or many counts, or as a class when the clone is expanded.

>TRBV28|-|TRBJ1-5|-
TGTGCCAGCAGTTTAGCTCTCAATCAGCCCCAGCATTTT
CASSLALNQPQHF
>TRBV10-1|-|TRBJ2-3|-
TGCGCCAGCAACCCCAACAGGGACCGCACAGATACGCAGTATTTT
CASNPNRDRTDTQYF
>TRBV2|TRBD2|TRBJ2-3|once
TGTGCCAGCCCCTTTATGAAGGTAGCGGGGGGTATAGATACGCAGTATTTT
CASPFMKVAGGIDTQYF
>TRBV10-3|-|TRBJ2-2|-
TGTGCCATCAGTGGGGACGGAAACACCGGGGAGCTGTTTTTT
CAISGDGNTGELFF
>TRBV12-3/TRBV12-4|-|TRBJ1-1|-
TGTGCCAGCAGTTTTTACGGCCAACTTGGGGCTTTCTTT
CASSFYGQLGAFF
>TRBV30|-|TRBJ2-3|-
TGTGCCTGGGGGACAGATACGCAGTATTTT
CAWGTDTQYF
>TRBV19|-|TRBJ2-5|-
TGTGCCAGTAGTATTCGCGAAACCCCGGGGGAGACCCAGTACTTC
CASSIRETPGETQYF
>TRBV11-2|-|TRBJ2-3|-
TGTGCCAGCAGCTTATTTTCAGGGGGGGGACTCGGTACGCAGTATTTT
CASSLFSGGGLGTQYF
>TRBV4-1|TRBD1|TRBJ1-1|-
TGCGCCAGCAGCCAAGGACAGGGTTTAACCCCTGAAGCTTTCTTT
CASSQGQGLTPEAFF
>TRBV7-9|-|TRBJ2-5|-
TGTGCCAGCAGCTCGTGGAGTCGTGAGACCCAGTACTTC
CASSSWSRETQYF
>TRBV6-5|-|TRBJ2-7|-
TGTGCCAGCATTTTCGGCAGTCTGGGCGTCGGGGAGCAGTACTTC
CASIFGSLGVGEQYF
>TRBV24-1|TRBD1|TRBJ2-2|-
TGTGCCACCAGTGATTTGGGACAGGGCTTCACCGGGGAGCTGTTTTTT
CATSDLGQGFTGELFF
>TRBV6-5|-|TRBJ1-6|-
TGTGCCAGCAGGACGGACAGCTCCTATAATTCACCCCTCCACTTT
CASRTDSSYNSPLHF
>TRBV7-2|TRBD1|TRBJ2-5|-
TGTGCCAGCAGGTTATACCCAACAGGGGTTGGCCAAGAGACCCAGTACTTC
CASRLYPTGVGQETQYF
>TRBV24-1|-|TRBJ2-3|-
TGTGCCACCAGTAAAGCCATCGGGCTGGTAGATACGCAGTATTTT
CATSKAIGLVDTQYF
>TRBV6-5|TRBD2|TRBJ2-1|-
TGTGCCAGCAGCGTTACTAGCGGGGGGTGGGTTGAGCAGTTCTTC
CASSVTSGGWVEQFF
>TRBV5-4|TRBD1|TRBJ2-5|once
TGTGCCAGCAACAAAAGGACAGGGGCTTCTTCTGTGGGGATGAAAGAGACCCAGTACTTC
CASNKRTGASSVGMKETQYF
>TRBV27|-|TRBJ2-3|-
TGTGCCAGCAGTTTATTAGGGGTAGGAGTCACAGATACGCAGTATTTT
CASSLLGVGVTDTQYF
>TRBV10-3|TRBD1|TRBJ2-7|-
TGTGCCATCAGTGGAGGGACGGGGGCAGGGGGCGTTGAGCAGTACTTC
CAISGGTGAGGVEQYF
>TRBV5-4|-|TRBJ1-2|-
TGTGCCAGCAGCTTGGTTGGGGCGAAGGGCTACACCTTC
CASSLVGAKGYTF
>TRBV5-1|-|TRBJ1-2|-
TGCGCCAGCAGCTTGAATGGGAACTATGGCTACACCTTC
CASSLNGNYGYTF
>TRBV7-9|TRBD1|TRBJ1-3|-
TGTGCCAGCAGCTCGTCGGACAGGAGACTCTCTGGAAACACCATATATTTT
CASSSSDRRLSGNTIYF